This T cell receptor beta chain derives from a study of shared clonotypes between healthy human individuals. Study information: For every donor, three CD4 naive, three CD4 memory, two CD8 naive and one CD8 memory plates were used. Study-wide points: A small donor pool kept down the genetic and exposure-history diversity that was represented. Researchers sampled only blood; tissue repertoires likely differ.

This CDR3 is built from 15 residues. Trimming took 4 bases from V and 5 from J; bases not matched to a gene: 5. Germline CDR1 and CDR2: SGHNT and YYREEE (reference sequence). As concerns this clone: The target antigen is unknown.

Genomic DNA per cell subset filled all wells of several immunoSEQ plates. The data were produced by immunoSEQ multiplex PCR, yet TCRdb's version contains in-frame clones alone and is incomplete. The data contain around 2.5 million clones, roughly 93% of them seen just once; the ten biggest clones take up 0.36%. This chain connects TRBV5-4 to TRBJ2-5, with 13 positions matching TRBD2. Sequencing was carried out using naive CD4+ T cells from PBMCs. Subset given: CD45RA+ positively selected. The receptor was isolated from a man aged 18 to 29 in good health. Some clones in this sample may be carry-over from other donors' samples. The CDR3 loop reads CASSQLAGGAETQYF. DNA of the CDR3: TGTGCCAGCAGCCAACTAGCGGGAGGGGCCGAGACCCAGTACTTC. The full variable domain, its missing parts supplied by reference TRBV5-4 and TRBJ2-5, is ETGVTQSPTHLIKTRGQQVTLRCSSQSGHNTVSWYQQALGQGPQFIFQYYREEENGRGNFPPRFSGLQFPNYSSELNVNALELDDSALYLCASSQLAGGAETQYFGPGTRLLVL.